The TCR beta chain under discussion was sequenced for a study of cytomegalovirus exposure and HLA in healthy donors. Study-level background: Among the approximately 420 donors who were genotyped, approximately 76% fell in the genetic ancestry cluster that is associated with self-reported Caucasian donors.

Germline assignment: CDR1 SGHVS and CDR2 FNYEAQ. This CDR3 has 13 amino acids. In the case of this clone: The antigen remains undetermined.

PCR amplification relied on 60 Vbeta primers (plus 13 Jbeta primers). Clones were read by immunoSEQ multiplex PCR, and TCRdb kept only the in-frame ones, dropping some. The table records over 110,000 clones, over 70% of them present only once. Study-wide results and caveats: The study carried out a later analysis of TCR beta sequences. It associated about 15,000 of them with specific HLA alleles at a false discovery rate of 0.05.

What was sequenced was PBMCs. J is TRBJ2-5 and V is TRBV7-6; 7 bases agree with TRBD1. The end of the DNA is better explained by TRBJ2-7, so the J call may be wrong. This sequence was found in a man aged 18-30 years in good health and CMV-seronegative. DNA for the CDR3: TGTGCCAGCAGCTTAAGGGGGCAGTACGAGCAGTACTTC. Translation gives CASSLRGQYEQYF.